The source of this T cell receptor beta chain is a study of OX40 agonist ivuxolimab in advanced cancers. Study-wide context: Those enrolled were approximately 78% male, with a mean age of approximately 60 years and ages from roughly 20 to 85. Under the entry rules, prior anti-PD-1, anti-PD-L1 or anti-CTLA-4 therapy was allowed, and 35% to 40% had some. A partial response was reached by three patients: one with hepatocellular carcinoma and two with cutaneous melanoma.

CDR3 size: 17 residues. Notes on the study in general: At 0.1 to 3.0 mg/kg, clonal expansion of CD4+ and CD8+ blood T cells had occurred by week 6.

To note about this clone: Its target is unknown.

Profiled with immunoSEQ multiplex PCR; TCRdb holds only in-frame clones, not every one. The repertoire consists of roughly 60,000 clones, with roughly 80% occurring once and the leading ten covering 1.9%. This sequence joins TRBV21-1 and TRBJ2-7; the table assigns TRBD2, which was not confirmed against the DNA. TRBV21-1 is a known pseudogene. The specimen was CD4+ or CD8+ T cells sorted from blood, collected in a trial of the OX40 agonist ivuxolimab. This TCR derives from an adult with an advanced solid tumor such as melanoma, head and neck, liver or kidney cancer. The CDR3, as DNA: TGTGCCAGCAGCAAAGGTGAGCGGCAGGAGAATTTCTACGAGCAGTACTTC. As protein: CASSKGERQENFYEQYF.